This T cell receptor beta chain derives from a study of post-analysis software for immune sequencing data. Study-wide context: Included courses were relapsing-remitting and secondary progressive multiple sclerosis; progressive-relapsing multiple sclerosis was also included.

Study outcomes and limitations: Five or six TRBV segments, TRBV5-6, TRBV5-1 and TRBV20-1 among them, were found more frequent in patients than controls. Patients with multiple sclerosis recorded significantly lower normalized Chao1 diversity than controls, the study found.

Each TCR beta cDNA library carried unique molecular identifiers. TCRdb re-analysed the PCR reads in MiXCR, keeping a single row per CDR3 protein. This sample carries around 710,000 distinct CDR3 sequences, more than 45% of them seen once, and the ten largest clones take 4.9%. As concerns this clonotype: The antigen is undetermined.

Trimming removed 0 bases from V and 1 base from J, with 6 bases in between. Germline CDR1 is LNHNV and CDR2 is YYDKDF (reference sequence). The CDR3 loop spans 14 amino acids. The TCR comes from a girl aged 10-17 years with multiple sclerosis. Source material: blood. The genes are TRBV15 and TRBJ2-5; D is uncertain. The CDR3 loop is CATSRDERQETQYF. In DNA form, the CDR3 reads TGTGCCACCAGCAGAGATGAGCGCCAAGAGACCCAGTACTTC.